The 27 T cell receptor beta chains reported below all come from one sample, sequenced in a study of a mutant IDH1 vaccine in newly diagnosed glioma. No antigen has been identified for these receptors. Indicated time point: week 35, safety follow-up. With topical imiquimod, each dose of the vaccine consisted of 300 ug of mutant IDH1 20-mer peptide. The data were produced by immunoSEQ multiplex PCR, yet TCRdb's version contains in-frame clones alone and is incomplete. Counted here are some 47,000 clones, around 81% occurring once; the ten biggest clones make up approximately 4.7%. The sequences come from PBMCs, collected from a glioma patient whose treatment included an IDH1 peptide vaccine. The receptors come from a woman in her thirties or forties with glioma. Some clones in this sample may be carry-over from other donors' samples.

The chain links TRBV4-2 to TRBJ2-2; D gene ambiguous. Looked up from germline, CDR1 is LGHNA and CDR2 is YNFKEQ. The CDR3 is 14 amino acids. The V end was cut by 0 bases, the J end by 2 bases, with 4 bases between. The CDR3 here is CASSQDENTGELFF. The CDR3 nucleotides are TGTGCCAGCAGCCAAGATGAAAACACCGGGGAGCTGTTTTTT.

This clone has just a few counts. CDR3 coding DNA: TGTGCCAGCAGCTACGGACAGGGAACAGATACGCAGTATTTT. Its protein is CASSYGQGTDTQYF. This chain connects TRBV7-9 to TRBJ2-3; 8 nucleotides align to TRBD1. Germline values: CDR1 SEHNR, CDR2 FQNEAQ (reference sequence). The CDR3 length is 14 residues. Trimming removed 4 bases from V and 3 bases from J; junction bases left unmatched: 3.

The chain is built from TRBV18 and TRBJ2-7; the D call may be TRBD1 or TRBD2 (5 bases each). Germline CDR1 and CDR2: KGHSH and LQKENI. Trimming removed 6 bases from V and 9 bases from J, with 15 bases in between. The CDR3 totals 12 residues. The CDR3 coding sequence is TGTGCCAGCTCGACCGGGCAGGGAGTGCAGTACTTC. This encodes CASSTGQGVQYF.

This sequence joins TRBV6-6 and TRBJ2-7; possible D gene TRBD1, 6 bases. CDR3 size: 12 residues. Trimming stripped 0 bases from V and 11 bases from J, with 11 bases between. Germline V gene data show CDR1 as MNHNY and CDR2 as SVGAGI (reference sequence). CDR3 loop: CASSYSDSEEYF. The CDR3 region has the DNA TGTGCCAGCAGTTACTCGGACAGTGAGGAGTACTTC.

V usage is TRBV9 and J usage is TRBJ2-3; 9 bases are a match to TRBD2. The V gene end was trimmed by 2 bases and the J gene end by 3 bases; junction bases not matched to a gene: 4. The CDR3 is made up of 15 amino acids. The V gene's germline CDR1 is SGDLS and CDR2 YYNGEE. CDR3 nucleotides: TGTGCCAGCAGCGTGGGGCTAGCGGGGACAGATACGCAGTATTTT. It translates to CASSVGLAGTDTQYF.

The chain couples TRBV11-2 to TRBJ1-2, with a tentative D call TRBD1 (5 bases). Deletions cut 3 bases from V and 8 bases from J, with 7 bases between. The CDR3 has 11 residues. Per the germline V gene, CDR1 is SGHAT and CDR2 is FQNNGV. CDR3 protein: CASSFREGYTF. DNA for the CDR3: TGTGCCAGCAGCTTCAGGGAAGGCTACACCTTC.

The V gene is TRBV5-1, the J gene TRBJ2-7; D is unresolved. The CDR3 has 14 amino acids. Germline values: CDR1 SGHRS, CDR2 YFSETQ. Trimming shortened V by 0 bases and J by 0 bases, and 7 bases separated the two germline ends. The CDR3 DNA reads as TGCGCCAGCAGCTTGGATGGATCCTCCTACGAGCAGTACTTC. Translating gives CASSLDGSSYEQYF.

The CDR3 sequence: CASSKGTDSNQPQHF. For the CDR3, the DNA is TGTGCCAGCAGTAAGGGGACGGATAGCAATCAGCCCCAGCATTTT. This sequence joins TRBV6-6 and TRBJ1-5; weak D call: TRBD1 (5 bases). This CDR3 contains 15 residues. Trimming shortened V by 5 bases and J by 0 bases, and 11 bases separated the two germline ends. Germline-derived CDR1 and CDR2 are MNHNY and SVGAGI (reference sequence).

V gene TRBV18 combines with J gene TRBJ2-2; D possibly corresponds to TRBD1 (6 bases). Looked up from germline, CDR1 is KGHSH and CDR2 is LQKENI. This CDR3 is built from 16 residues. V was cut by 3 bases and J by 4 bases, with 15 bases left in between. The CDR3 sequence is CASSPSETGLTGELFF. The CDR3 region has the DNA TGTGCCAGCTCACCCTCAGAGACAGGCCTCACCGGGGAGCTGTTTTTT.

The rearrangement links TRBV2 to TRBJ1-5; D not resolved. The V gene lost 5 bases and the J gene lost 4 bases, with 9 bases spanning the gap. Germline CDR1 and CDR2: SNHLY and FYNNEI. The length of the CDR3 is 13 residues. CDR3 sequence: CASSPLPNQPQHF. The CDR3 DNA reads TGTGCCAGCAGTCCCCTTCCGAATCAGCCCCAGCATTTT.

This chain joins TRBV28 and TRBJ1-4, with D possibly TRBD1 on 5 matching bases. The germline CDR1 and CDR2 sequences are MDHEN and SYDVKM. The CDR3 covers 16 residues. Trimming cost V 7 bases and J 7 bases, with 22 bases left between them. The CDR3: CASIRAGLRSGEKLFF. The CDR3 nucleotides are TGTGCCAGCATCCGGGCAGGGCTGCGATCGGGTGAAAAACTGTTTTTT.

The J gene is TRBJ1-1, the V gene TRBV5-1; a possible D gene is TRBD1 (5 bases). CDR3 length equals 13 residues. Trimming took off 5 bases at V and 5 bases at J, with 13 bases between the two ends. Germline values: CDR1 SGHRS, CDR2 YFSETQ. The CDR3 region has the DNA TGCGCCAGCAGGCCCGGGGAGGGGACTGAAGCTTTCTTT. Protein: CASRPGEGTEAFF.

The V gene is TRBV6-5, the J gene TRBJ1-2, with 9 bases aligning to TRBD1. Germline V CDR1 and CDR2: MNHEY, SVGAGI. After removal of 5 bases from V and 3 bases from J, the junction contained 7 bases not matched to a gene. This CDR3 spans 15 amino acids. This chain's CDR3 is CASSGLGDRDYGYTF. CDR3 sequence (DNA): TGTGCCAGCAGTGGACTCGGGGACAGGGACTATGGCTACACCTTC.

V and J are TRBV4-1 and TRBJ1-2; a weak D match, TRBD1 (5 bases). V dropped 2 bases and J dropped 6 bases, with 10 bases sitting between them. The CDR3 totals 13 residues. The germline gives CDR1 MGHRA, CDR2 YSYEKL. CDR3 residues: CASSQLGGDGYTF. CDR3 DNA sequence: TGCGCCAGCAGCCAATTAGGAGGGGATGGCTACACCTTC.

CDR3 in amino acids: CAISEWQGYNEQFF. The CDR3 bases are TGTGCCATCAGTGAGTGGCAGGGTTACAATGAGCAGTTCTTC. This chain connects TRBV10-3 to TRBJ2-1; D might be TRBD1 (5 bases). V shed 1 base and J shed 4 bases, with 8 bases lying between them. Germline V gene data show CDR1 as ENHRY and CDR2 as SYGVKD. The CDR3 has 14 amino acids.

V usage is TRBV5-1 and J usage is TRBJ1-5, with D perhaps matching TRBD1 (6 bases). V shed 0 bases and J shed 6 bases, with 13 bases lying between them. Germline V gene lookup returns CDR1 SGHRS and CDR2 YFSETQ. This CDR3 is 15 amino acids long. CDR3 in amino acids: CASSLDAGAGQPQHF. The CDR3 DNA sequence: TGCGCCAGCAGCTTGGATGCGGGGGCGGGTCAGCCCCAGCATTTT.

The rearrangement links TRBV29-1 to TRBJ2-7, with D uncertain. Germline V lookup: CDR1 SQVTM, CDR2 ANQGSEA. This CDR3 region has 13 residues. V was cut by 2 bases and J by 2 bases, with 10 bases left in between. The chain's CDR3 is CSVERQAPYEQYF. DNA for the CDR3: TGCAGCGTTGAACGGCAGGCTCCCTACGAGCAGTACTTC.

The sample holds one count of this clone. V and J are TRBV6-1 and TRBJ2-1, with unresolved D. Germline values: CDR1 MNHNS, CDR2 SASEGT. CDR3 length: 14 amino acids. V was clipped by 5 bases and J by 12 bases, with 20 bases between them. The CDR3 coding sequence is TGTGCCAGCAGTCAAGTTCCCGACGGTTCGGGGCAGTTCTTC. As protein: CASSQVPDGSGQFF.

This clone was found once. The genes are TRBV5-1 and TRBJ1-2, with TRBD1 matching 9 bases. The CDR3 consists of 13 residues. Germline trimming cut 4 bases from V and 6 bases from J; bases unmatched to any gene: 4. The V gene's germline CDR1 is SGHRS and CDR2 YFSETQ. CDR3 loop: CASSPGTGNGYTF. For the CDR3, the DNA is TGCGCCAGCAGCCCCGGGACAGGGAATGGCTACACCTTC.

CDR3 coding DNA: TGCGCCAGCAGCTTGGTTGGGGGCGTTGAAACTGAAGCTTTCTTT. It yields the protein CASSLVGGVETEAFF. V is TRBV5-1 and J is TRBJ1-1; tentative D call: TRBD1 (6 bases). This CDR3 has 15 residues. CDR1 SGHRS and CDR2 YFSETQ come from the germline V gene. Trimming cost V 0 bases and J 5 bases, with 14 bases left between them.

This chain links TRBV15 with TRBJ1-3, with unresolved D. Looked up from germline, CDR1 is LNHNV and CDR2 is YYDKDF (reference sequence). Trimming pared 5 bases from V and 3 bases from J, leaving 20 bases between. The CDR3 contains 17 residues. The CDR3 DNA reads TGTGCCACCAGCGTCCATCGTCGGAGAAGGGATGGAAACACCATATATTTT. Translation: CATSVHRRRRDGNTIYF.

The chain joins TRBV28 to TRBJ1-1; no clear D gene. Trimming took off 5 bases at V and 5 bases at J, with 18 bases between the two ends. The CDR3 covers 15 residues. Germline values: CDR1 MDHEN, CDR2 SYDVKM. The CDR3 region has the DNA TGTGCCAGCAGTCCGCGCCCGCAAGGGTGGACTGAAGCTTTCTTT. It yields the protein CASSPRPQGWTEAFF.

The chain links TRBV9 to TRBJ2-7; 7 bases match TRBD1. The CDR3 is 15 amino acids. V was clipped by 7 bases and J by 4 bases; unmatched bases: 14. Germline assignment: CDR1 SGDLS and CDR2 YYNGEE. Here the CDR3 DNA reads TGTGCCAGCGGGGACGGGACAGACGCACCTTACGAGCAGTACTTC. Translation: CASGDGTDAPYEQYF.

This rearrangement joins TRBV29-1 to TRBJ2-1, with D maybe TRBD1 (6 bases). CDR3 length equals 11 residues. Trimming pared 7 bases from V and 7 bases from J, leaving 11 bases between. Germline V gene data show CDR1 as SQVTM and CDR2 as ANQGSEA. CDR3 DNA: TGCAGCGGAGGGGGAGCGAATGAGCAGTTCTTC. Translating it yields CSGGGANEQFF.

This clone was seen just once. V usage is TRBV4-1 and J usage is TRBJ2-3; perhaps TRBD2 as D (5 bases). Trimming stripped 5 bases from V and 3 bases from J, with 12 bases between. Germline values: CDR1 MGHRA, CDR2 YSYEKL. The CDR3 has 14 residues. CDR3 DNA: TGCGCCAGCAGCGACAATCGGGGAACAGATACGCAGTATTTT. Translation: CASSDNRGTDTQYF.

The chain couples TRBV7-9 to TRBJ1-1; D ambiguous. The germline V gene has CDR1 SEHNR and CDR2 FQNEAQ (reference sequence). The CDR3 covers 13 residues. The ends were cut back, 2 bases at V and 10 bases at J, with 14 bases in the middle. CDR3 sequence: CASSLLTGWGAFF. CDR3 DNA: TGTGCCAGCAGCTTATTGACGGGATGGGGAGCTTTCTTT.

The V call is TRBV2, the J call TRBJ2-3, with D perhaps matching TRBD2 (6 bases). CDR1 and CDR2 (germline): SNHLY, FYNNEI. This CDR3 has 14 amino acids. The ends were cut back, 11 bases at V and 2 bases at J, with 17 bases in the middle. The CDR3 DNA reads as TGTGCCCTAAGGAGGGCAGCCCTCACAGATACGCAGTATTTT. The encoded protein is CALRRAALTDTQYF.